This entry describes one TCR beta chain. Its specificity is not known. The sample belongs to a study of OX40 agonist ivuxolimab in advanced cancers. Across the study: Partial responses were recorded for three patients, including one with hepatocellular carcinoma and two with cutaneous melanoma. Overall study findings and caveats: The average count of expanded clones was higher among CD8+ T cells than among CD4+.

It was autoimmune disease history or systemic immunosuppression that excluded patients. Patients had blood sampled at baseline and again on cycle 4 day 1 and cycle 7 day 1. Profiled with immunoSEQ multiplex PCR; TCRdb holds only in-frame clones, not every one. The sample lists about 90,000 clones; around 89% were seen once. The V segment lost 1 base and the J segment 4 bases; nucleotides outside the gene matches: 7. The CDR3 loop spans 16 amino acids. Germline lookup yields CDR1 SGHAT and CDR2 FQNNGV. The chain uses TRBV11-2 and TRBJ2-7, with 10 bases identical to TRBD1. This material consisted of CD4+ or CD8+ T cells sorted from blood, taken in a trial of the OX40 agonist ivuxolimab. This clonotype originated in an adult with an advanced solid tumor such as melanoma, head and neck, liver or kidney cancer. The CDR3 loop reads CASSLGGTGVRYEQYF. The CDR3 coding sequence is TGTGCCAGCAGCTTAGGCGGGACAGGGGTTAGATACGAGCAGTACTTC.